This T cell receptor beta chain was recovered during a study of regulatory T cells in long-lasting Graves disease. Study conclusions and caveats: Persistent-disease Graves' patients showed less TCR diversity than new cases.

CDR1 and CDR2 from the germline V gene are DFQATT and SNEGSKA (reference sequence). The CDR3 covers 14 residues. V was cut by 5 bases and J by 0 bases, with 11 bases left in between. Through Arm-PCR of CDR3 regions and iRepertoire HTBI primers, TCR beta libraries were built. TCRdb used MiXCR to reprocess the multiplex PCR reads, holding one entry per CDR3 protein. The sample yields about 540,000 distinct CDR3 sequences, less than 15% seen once. Time point meaning: newly diagnosed GD, antithyroid drugs for less than 3 months. The TCR library used RNA extracted from PBMCs. Patients with Graves' disease were diagnosed by American Thyroid Association guidelines. In the case of this clonotype: Its antigen remains unknown.

This same sample was also taken into another study, of T cells in Graves' hyperthyroidism and ophthalmopathy. In that study: Through a model of 13 V-J features, ophthalmopathy was separated from stable hyperthyroidism.

The sample was peripheral blood mononuclear cells (PBMCs), taken at new diagnosis, from a patient treated with antithyroid drugs. The V call is TRBV20-1, the J call TRBJ2-1, with D tentatively TRBD1 (5 bases). The sequence was collected from a man between 25 and 39 years old with Graves disease. In DNA, the CDR3 is TGCAGTGCTCGTAAACAGGTCTCCTACAATGAGCAGTTCTTC. Encoded protein: CSARKQVSYNEQFF.